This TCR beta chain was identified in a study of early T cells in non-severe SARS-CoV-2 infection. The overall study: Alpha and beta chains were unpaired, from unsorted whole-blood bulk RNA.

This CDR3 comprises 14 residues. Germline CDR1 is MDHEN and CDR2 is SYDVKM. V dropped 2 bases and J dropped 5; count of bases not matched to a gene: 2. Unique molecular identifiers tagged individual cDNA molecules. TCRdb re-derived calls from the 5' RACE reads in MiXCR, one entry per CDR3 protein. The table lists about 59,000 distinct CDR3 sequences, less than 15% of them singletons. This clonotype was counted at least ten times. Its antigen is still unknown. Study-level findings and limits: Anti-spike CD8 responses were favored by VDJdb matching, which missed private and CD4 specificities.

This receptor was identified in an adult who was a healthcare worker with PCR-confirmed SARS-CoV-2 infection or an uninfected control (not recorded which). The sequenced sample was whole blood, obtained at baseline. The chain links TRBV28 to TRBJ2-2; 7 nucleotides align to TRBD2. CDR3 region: CASSLQGGTGELFF. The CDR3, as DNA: TGTGCCAGCAGTTTACAGGGAGGGACCGGGGAGCTGTTTTTT.